The rows below give T cell receptor beta chains drawn from one sample of a study of blood T cell repertoires in COVID-19. The assay was immunoSEQ multiplex PCR, and TCRdb's table has in-frame clones only and misses some. The sample has about 150,000 clones; around nine tenths are singletons. Sample: peripheral blood. Receptor source: a woman aged 70-85 years with acute or convalescent COVID-19. CDR3s include the opening cysteine and the closing phenylalanine or tryptophan. D genes are given only for firm matches. Some rows have no size entry. The others give once, few or many, or a class for an expanded clone.

size	length	J	D	V	DNA	CDR3
-	11	TRBJ1-2	-	TRBV30	TGTGCCTGGAGTCTCGGCTATGGCTACACCTTC	CAWSLGYGYTF
-	15	TRBJ2-7	TRBD2	TRBV19	TGTGCCAGTAGTATCACAGCGGGGGCCGTCTACGAGCAGTACTTC	CASSITAGAVYEQYF
few	14	TRBJ2-1	-	TRBV14	TGTGCCAGCAGCCAAGCAGGCACATACAATGAGCAGTTCTTC	CASSQAGTYNEQFF
-	15	TRBJ1-2	TRBD1	TRBV25-1	TGTGCCAGCAGTCCCGGGACAGGGACAAACTATGGCTACACCTTC	CASSPGTGTNYGYTF
-	13	TRBJ1-2	TRBD1	TRBV19	TGTGCCAGTAGCCCGGGACAGGCTTATGGCTACACCTTC	CASSPGQAYGYTF
-	15	TRBJ1-1	TRBD1	TRBV11-2	TGTGCCAGCAGCTACGGACAGGGAGGACTGACTGAAGCTTTCTTT	CASSYGQGGLTEAFF
-	18	TRBJ2-3	TRBD2	TRBV9	TGTGCCAGCAGCCCCAGAATAGCGGGGGGGAAGGGCACAGATACGCAGTATTTT	CASSPRIAGGKGTDTQYF
-	14	TRBJ1-5	TRBD1	TRBV10-2	TGCGCCAGCAGTGAGGTGGACAGGGGTCAGCCCCAGCATTTT	CASSEVDRGQPQHF
-	14	TRBJ2-3	-	TRBV6-5	TGTGCCAGCAGTTACTCCCCGCGAGTAGATACGCAGTATTTT	CASSYSPRVDTQYF
-	15	TRBJ2-5	-	TRBV27	TGTGCCAGCAGACCTTTACAGGGGGGGATAGAGACCCAGTACTTC	CASRPLQGGIETQYF
-	12	TRBJ2-3	-	TRBV11-2	TGTGCCAGCGCCGGCGTAGGGGGTCCCCCACTTTTT	CASAGVGGPPLF
-	15	TRBJ1-2	-	TRBV13	TGTGCCAGCACCGGGGGTAGGGCAGGGCCAGATGGCTACACCTTC	CASTGGRAGPDGYTF
-	17	TRBJ2-3	-	TRBV7-8	TGTGCCAGCAGCTTACGGGCAGGGTCAACTAGCACAGATACGCAGTATTTT	CASSLRAGSTSTDTQYF
once	16	TRBJ1-3	-	TRBV29-1	TGCAGCGTTGAAGTCCCCCCAGGGATTTCTGGAAACACCATATATTTT	CSVEVPPGISGNTIYF
few	14	TRBJ1-2	-	TRBV7-9	TGTGCCAGCAGCTTTCCCAGGGTCGGCTATGGCTACACCTTC	CASSFPRVGYGYTF
-	11	TRBJ2-7	-	TRBV28	TGTGCCAGCAGTGGGGAGAGGGAGCAGTACTTC	CASSGEREQYF
-	15	TRBJ1-4	-	TRBV6-1	TGTGCCAGCAGTGACAATTGGGCGATGGGTGAAAAACTGTTTTTT	CASSDNWAMGEKLFF
-	16	TRBJ1-2	TRBD1	TRBV27	TGTGCCAGCAGTTTCCTTAAGGACAGGGGGCGTAATGGCTACACCTTC	CASSFLKDRGRNGYTF
once	15	TRBJ1-2	-	TRBV4-1	TGCGCCAGCAGCCAAGGCGCACAGGATTTGGGCGGCTACACCTTC	CASSQGAQDLGGYTF
-	15	TRBJ2-3	TRBD2	TRBV6-5	TGTGCCAGCAGCGCACTAGCGGGGGGGCCAGATACGCAGTATTTT	CASSALAGGPDTQYF
-	15	TRBJ1-6	TRBD1	TRBV7-2	TGTGCCAGCAGCTTACTGGGACAGGGGGCTTCACCCCTCCACTTT	CASSLLGQGASPLHF
-	17	TRBJ2-1	TRBD2	TRBV4-1	TGCGCCAGCAGCCATGGGACTAGCGGGGGGCTCTACAATGAGCAGTTCTTC	CASSHGTSGGLYNEQFF
-	13	TRBJ2-3	-	TRBV5-8	TGTGCCAGCAGCCCATCTCGCGCAGATACGCAGTATTTT	CASSPSRADTQYF
few	16	TRBJ2-2	-	TRBV21-1	TGTGCCAGCAGGACCGCACCGGGGGGGCGAACCGGGGAGCTGTTTTTT	CASRTAPGGRTGELFF
-	15	TRBJ2-2	-	TRBV7-9	TGTGCCAGCAGCTTAGCGGGGGGGCCTGCCGGGGAGCTGTTTTTT	CASSLAGGPAGELFF
-	15	TRBJ1-2	TRBD1	TRBV6-2/TRBV6-3	TGTGCCAGCAGTTCGACCCAGGGGGCGTTCTCTGGCTACACCTTC	CASSSTQGAFSGYTF
-	11	TRBJ1-2	-	TRBV12-3/TRBV12-4	TGTGCCAGCAGGGGGGCGGGTGGCTACACCTTC	CASRGAGGYTF
-	15	TRBJ2-5	-	TRBV3-1/TRBV3-2	TGTGCCAGCAGCCAAGACGGGGGGCCTTTGAGGGCCCAGTACTTC	CASSQDGGPLRAQYF
-	14	TRBJ2-5	TRBD1	TRBV27	TGTGCCAGCAGACGTACAGGGGGCACGGAGACCCAGTACTTC	CASRRTGGTETQYF
few	15	TRBJ2-6	-	TRBV6-6	TGTGCCAGCAGAAACCGCGGGTCTGGGGCCAACGTCCTGACTTTC	CASRNRGSGANVLTF
-	13	TRBJ1-2	-	TRBV2	TGTGCCAGCAGTGAACAGGCCTCAGGGGGCTACACCTTC	CASSEQASGGYTF
-	15	TRBJ1-1	TRBD1	TRBV4-1	TGCGCCAGCAGCCGGGAGACAGGGTCGAACACTGAAGCTTTCTTT	CASSRETGSNTEAFF
-	15	TRBJ2-4	TRBD1	TRBV6-2/TRBV6-3	TGTGCCAGCAGTAAAAAAGACAGGGTCCGTTACATTCAGTACTTC	CASSKKDRVRYIQYF
-	17	TRBJ2-1	-	TRBV19	TGTGCCAGTAGCCGGGTAACGGGGGGCCCTATATACAATGAGCAGTTCTTC	CASSRVTGGPIYNEQFF
-	17	TRBJ2-1	-	TRBV7-2	TGTGCCAGCAGCCAAGCTGTGGAGGGAAGCTCCTACAATGAGCAGTTCTTC	CASSQAVEGSSYNEQFF
-	17	TRBJ2-2	-	TRBV5-4	TGTGCCAGCAGCTTTGGTGGGTCGGGGTGGTGGACCGGGGAGCTGTTTTTT	CASSFGGSGWWTGELFF
-	14	TRBJ1-3	-	TRBV27	TGTGCCAGCAGCGCGACAGGCTCTGGAAACACCATATATTTT	CASSATGSGNTIYF
-	16	TRBJ2-3	TRBD2	TRBV10-3	TGTGCCGTCTCGGGGGGACCTAGCGGCAACACAGATACGCAGTATTTT	CAVSGGPSGNTDTQYF
few	16	TRBJ1-2	TRBD1	TRBV2	TGTGCCAGCAGTGTGGTACCGGACAGGGCTAACTATGGCTACACCTTC	CASSVVPDRANYGYTF
-	17	TRBJ1-3	TRBD1	TRBV7-8	TGTGCCAGCAGCTCAAACCGCAGGGGGCGAAGTGGAAACACCATATATTTT	CASSSNRRGRSGNTIYF
-	15	TRBJ1-1	-	TRBV5-1	TGCGCCAGCAGCTTGTTTCGGGGTCCGAACACTGAAGCTTTCTTT	CASSLFRGPNTEAFF
-	12	TRBJ1-2	-	TRBV28	TGTGCCAGCAGTACAAAATTCCATGGCTACACCTTC	CASSTKFHGYTF
-	16	TRBJ2-1	TRBD2	TRBV2	TGTGCCAGCAGTCAAGCCGGGGGGGGCCTCTACAATGAGCAGTTCTTC	CASSQAGGGLYNEQFF
-	15	TRBJ1-5	-	TRBV7-2	TGTGCCAGCAGCTTAGAAGACAGCCGCAATCAGCCCCAGCATTTT	CASSLEDSRNQPQHF
few	17	TRBJ1-2	TRBD1	TRBV19	TGTGCCAGTATCCGCTCGGGACAGGGGGTTACCGGCTATGGCTACACCTTC	CASIRSGQGVTGYGYTF
-	15	TRBJ1-6	-	TRBV6-6	TGTGCCAGCAGTGCCCTTGGACAGAATAATTCACCCCTCCACTTT	CASSALGQNNSPLHF
-	15	TRBJ2-7	TRBD2	TRBV5-6	TGTGCCAGCAGCTTCGGGCTAGCGGGGTCCTACGAGCAGTACTTC	CASSFGLAGSYEQYF
-	19	TRBJ1-2	-	TRBV9	TGTGCCAGCAGCGTAGGGAAGGTCTGGAGGTCAGACGGGAACTATGGCTACACCTTC	CASSVGKVWRSDGNYGYTF
-	16	TRBJ1-1	-	TRBV18	TGTGCCAGCTCACCGAGGGAGGATGTCGTGTACACTGAAGCTTTCTTT	CASSPREDVVYTEAFF
-	17	TRBJ1-2	TRBD1	TRBV4-2	TGTGCCAGCAGCCAGATCACTGCCGGGACAGTTAACTATGGCTACACCTTC	CASSQITAGTVNYGYTF
few	15	TRBJ2-1	TRBD2	TRBV9	TGTGCCAGCAGCGCGCTAGCGGGGGGGATCAATGAGCAGTTCTTC	CASSALAGGINEQFF
-	12	TRBJ2-7	-	TRBV13	TGTGCCAGCAGCCGCGACAGGTACGAGCAGTACTTC	CASSRDRYEQYF
-	14	TRBJ2-3	-	TRBV28	TGTGCCAGCAAGGCGGGCGGGGGCACAGATACGCAGTATTTT	CASKAGGGTDTQYF
-	15	TRBJ2-5	TRBD2	TRBV27	TGTGCCAGCAGAGAGATAGCGGGGGGGCCGAAGACCCAGTACTTC	CASREIAGGPKTQYF
-	13	TRBJ1-1	TRBD1	TRBV6-5	TGTGCCAGCAGCAATCCCGTCCCAGGGGGGGCTTTCTTT	CASSNPVPGGAFF
-	14	TRBJ1-2	-	TRBV11-1	TGTGCCAGCAGCTTAGAACGGGCTAACTATGGCTACACCTTC	CASSLERANYGYTF
-	15	TRBJ2-5	-	TRBV5-1	TGCGCCAGCAGCTTGGGGCAGTTGTTTTTGGAGACCCAGTACTTC	CASSLGQLFLETQYF
-	14	TRBJ1-1	TRBD1	TRBV3-1/TRBV3-2	TGTGCCAGCAGCCGAATAGACAGGGAGGATGAAGCTTTCTTT	CASSRIDREDEAFF
-	13	TRBJ2-5	TRBD1	TRBV11-3	TGTGCCAGCAGCAGGGACAGCCAAGAGACCCAGTACTTC	CASSRDSQETQYF
-	18	TRBJ2-1	-	TRBV10-1	TGCGCCAGCAGTGAGTCCAGAGGACAAGGGAAAATTTTCAATGAGCAGTTCTTC	CASSESRGQGKIFNEQFF